This passage covers 6 T cell receptor beta chains from one sample sequenced in a study of beta chain features in type 1 diabetes. The investigators reverse transcribed all of the isolated RNA, so they sequenced expressed TCRB transcripts. Only in-frame clones appear in the TCRdb table, and some are missing; sequencing was by immunoSEQ multiplex PCR. The sample lists 600,000 to 700,000 clones; roughly 13% were seen once. These receptors are not linked to any known antigen. General study results and limits: TCRB CDR3 length was moderately but significantly reduced in all four CD4+ subsets of Type 1 diabetes patients.

Sequences were obtained from naive CD4+ T cells from blood. The source of these receptors is a man in his late teens or twenties with type 1 diabetes.

This clone was picked up a small number of times. The rearrangement uses TRBV23-1 and TRBJ1-6; D unresolved. Being an ORF, TRBV23-1 has a function that is uncertain. This CDR3 region has 14 residues. The V gene lost 6 bases and the J gene lost 0 bases, with 6 bases spanning the gap. The CDR3 region has the DNA TGCGCCAGCAGGGGAAGCTCCTATAATTCACCCCTCCACTTT. Protein sequence: CASRGSSYNSPLHF.

This clone has just a few counts. This sequence joins TRBV5-4 and TRBJ2-7; D unclear. V was clipped by 0 bases and J by 2 bases, with 15 bases between them. The CDR3 has 16 amino acids. Germline CDR1 reads SGHNT; CDR2 reads YYREEE (reference sequence). In DNA form, the CDR3 reads TGTGCCAGCAGCTTGGACGGCAGACTGAGACCCTACGAGCAGTACTTC. The encoded protein is CASSLDGRLRPYEQYF.

This clone was observed a few times. Other DNA sequences in this sample translate to the same CDR3. The CDR3 spells CASSLDAGEQFF. The CDR3 DNA follows: TGCGCCAGCAGCTTGGATGCGGGGGAGCAGTTCTTC. The genes are TRBV5-1 and TRBJ2-1; weak D call: TRBD2 (6 bases). The CDR3 has 12 amino acids. Germline V gene lookup returns CDR1 SGHRS and CDR2 YFSETQ. V gave up 0 bases and J gave up 10 bases, with 8 bases separating them.

This clone was counted only a few times. This chain links TRBV25-1 with TRBJ2-1, with 8 bases identical to TRBD1. Germline CDR1 and CDR2: MGHDK and SYGVNS. The CDR3 consists of 14 residues. J was trimmed by 5 bases and V by 5 bases; bases with no gene match: 5. The CDR3 here is CASSKTGVNNEQFF. CDR3 bases: TGTGCCAGCAGTAAGACAGGGGTGAACAATGAGCAGTTCTTC.

The CDR3 sequence is CASSPDRVNEQFF. The CDR3 DNA reads TGTGCCAGCTCACCCGACAGGGTGAATGAGCAGTTCTTC. V gene TRBV18 combines with J gene TRBJ2-1, with 7 nucleotides matching TRBD1. The CDR3 loop spans 13 amino acids. CDR1 and CDR2 (germline): KGHSH, LQKENI. The V segment lost 3 bases and the J segment 7 bases; nucleotides outside the gene matches: 3.

V and J are TRBV29-1 and TRBJ1-4; 8 bases are a match to TRBD1. The CDR3 totals 16 residues. V lost 5 bases and J lost 4; bases outside the gene matches: 12. The germline gives CDR1 SQVTM, CDR2 ANQGSEA. CDR3 in amino acids: CSVTGQGGSGNEKLFF. As DNA, the CDR3 is TGCAGCGTTACCGGACAGGGAGGTAGCGGTAATGAAAAACTGTTTTTT.